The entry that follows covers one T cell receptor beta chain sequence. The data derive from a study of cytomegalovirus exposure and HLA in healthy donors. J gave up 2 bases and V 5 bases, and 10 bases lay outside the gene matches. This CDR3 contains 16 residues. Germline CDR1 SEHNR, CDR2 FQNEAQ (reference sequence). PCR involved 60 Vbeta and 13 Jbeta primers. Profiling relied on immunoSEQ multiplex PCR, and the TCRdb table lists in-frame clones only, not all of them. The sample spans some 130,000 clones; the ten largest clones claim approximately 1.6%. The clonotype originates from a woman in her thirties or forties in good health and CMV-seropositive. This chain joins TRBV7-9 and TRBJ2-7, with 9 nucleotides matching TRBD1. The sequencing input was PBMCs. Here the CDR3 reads CASSRIQGARAYEQYF. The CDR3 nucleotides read TGTGCCAGCAGCCGAATACAGGGGGCAAGGGCCTACGAGCAGTACTTC.